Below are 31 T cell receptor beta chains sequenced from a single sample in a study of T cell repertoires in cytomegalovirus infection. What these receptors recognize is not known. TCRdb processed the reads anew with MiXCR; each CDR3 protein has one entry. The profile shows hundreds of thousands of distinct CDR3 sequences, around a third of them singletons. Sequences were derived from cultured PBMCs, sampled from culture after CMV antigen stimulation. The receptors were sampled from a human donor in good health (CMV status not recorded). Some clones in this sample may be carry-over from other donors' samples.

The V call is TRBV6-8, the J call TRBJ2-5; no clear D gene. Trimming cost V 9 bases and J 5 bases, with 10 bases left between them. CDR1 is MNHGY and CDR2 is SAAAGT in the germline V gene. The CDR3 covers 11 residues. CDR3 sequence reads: CASLLGETQYF. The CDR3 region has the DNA TGTGCCAGTCTCCTCGGGGAGACCCAGTACTTC.

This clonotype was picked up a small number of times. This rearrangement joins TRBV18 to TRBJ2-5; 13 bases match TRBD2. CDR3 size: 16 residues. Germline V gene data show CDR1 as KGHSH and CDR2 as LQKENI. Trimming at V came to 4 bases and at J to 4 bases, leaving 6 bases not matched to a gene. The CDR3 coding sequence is TGTGCCAGCTCACTGGGACTAGCGGGAATTGGAGAGACCCAGTACTTC. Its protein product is CASSLGLAGIGETQYF.

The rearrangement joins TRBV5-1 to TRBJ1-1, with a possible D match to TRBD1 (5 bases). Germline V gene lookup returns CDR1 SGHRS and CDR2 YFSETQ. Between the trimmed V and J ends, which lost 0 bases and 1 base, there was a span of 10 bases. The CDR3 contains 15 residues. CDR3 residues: CASSLGEQGNTEAFF. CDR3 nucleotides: TGCGCCAGCAGCTTGGGTGAGCAGGGGAACACTGAAGCTTTCTTT. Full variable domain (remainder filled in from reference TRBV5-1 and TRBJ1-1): KAGVTQTPRYLIKTRGQQVTLSCSPISGHRSVSWYQQTPGQGLQFLFEYFSETQRNKGNFPGRFSGRQFSNSRSEMNVSTLELGDSALYLCASSLGEQGNTEAFFGQGTRLTVV.

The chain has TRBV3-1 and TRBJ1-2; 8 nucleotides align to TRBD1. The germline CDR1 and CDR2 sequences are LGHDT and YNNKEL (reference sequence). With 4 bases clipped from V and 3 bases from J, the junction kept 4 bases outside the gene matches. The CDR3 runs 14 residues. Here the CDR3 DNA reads TGTGCCAGCAGCCGGACAGGGAATCACTATGGCTACACCTTC. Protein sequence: CASSRTGNHYGYTF.

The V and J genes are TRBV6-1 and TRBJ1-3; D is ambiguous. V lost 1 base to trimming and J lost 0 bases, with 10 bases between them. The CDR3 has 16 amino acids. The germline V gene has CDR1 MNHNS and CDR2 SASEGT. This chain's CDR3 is CASSEGDASSGNTIYF. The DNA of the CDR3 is TGTGCCAGCAGTGAAGGCGACGCGAGCTCTGGAAACACCATATATTTT.

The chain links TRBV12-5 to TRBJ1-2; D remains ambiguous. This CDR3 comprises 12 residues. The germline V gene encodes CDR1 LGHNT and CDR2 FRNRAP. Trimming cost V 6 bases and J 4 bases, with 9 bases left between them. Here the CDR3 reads CASGFGLYGYTF. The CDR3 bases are TGTGCTAGTGGGTTCGGGCTCTATGGCTACACCTTC.

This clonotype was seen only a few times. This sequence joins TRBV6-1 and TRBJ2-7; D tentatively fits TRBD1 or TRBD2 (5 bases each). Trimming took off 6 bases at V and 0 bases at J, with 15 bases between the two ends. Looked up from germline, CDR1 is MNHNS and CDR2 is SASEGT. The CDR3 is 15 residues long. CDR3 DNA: TGTGCCAGCAGCCCCTGGGGGTTGTCCTCCTACGAGCAGTACTTC. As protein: CASSPWGLSSYEQYF.

The CDR3 coding sequence is TGTGCCAGCAGCGCGAGCGGCAGGGAGGGAGAGACCCAGTACTTC. Translating gives CASSASGREGETQYF. The chain links TRBV9 to TRBJ2-5; 7 bases agree with TRBD2. Per germline, CDR1 SGDLS and CDR2 YYNGEE. V trimming: 3 bases; J trimming: 4 bases; junction bases outside the gene matches: 9. The CDR3 is 15 amino acids.

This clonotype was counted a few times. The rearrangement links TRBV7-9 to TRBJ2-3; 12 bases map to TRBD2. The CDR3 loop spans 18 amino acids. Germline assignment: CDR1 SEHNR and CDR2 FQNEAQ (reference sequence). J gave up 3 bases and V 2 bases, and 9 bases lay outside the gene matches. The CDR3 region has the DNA TGTGCCAGCAGCTTAACAGCCTGGACTAGCGGGAAAACAGATACGCAGTATTTT. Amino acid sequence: CASSLTAWTSGKTDTQYF. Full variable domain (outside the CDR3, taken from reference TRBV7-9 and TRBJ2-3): DTGVSQNPRHKITKRGQNVTFRCDPISEHNRLYWYRQTLGQGPEFLTYFQNEAQLEKSRLLSDRFSAERPKGSFSTLEIQRTEQGDSAMYLCASSLTAWTSGKTDTQYFGPGTRLTVL.

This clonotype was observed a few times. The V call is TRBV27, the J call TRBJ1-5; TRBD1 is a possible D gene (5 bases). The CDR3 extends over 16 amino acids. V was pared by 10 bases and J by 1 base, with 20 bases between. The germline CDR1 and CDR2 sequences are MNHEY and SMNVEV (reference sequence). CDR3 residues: CATNDTGAESNQPQHF. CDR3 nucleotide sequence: TGTGCCACGAACGATACTGGGGCGGAGAGCAATCAGCCCCAGCATTTT.

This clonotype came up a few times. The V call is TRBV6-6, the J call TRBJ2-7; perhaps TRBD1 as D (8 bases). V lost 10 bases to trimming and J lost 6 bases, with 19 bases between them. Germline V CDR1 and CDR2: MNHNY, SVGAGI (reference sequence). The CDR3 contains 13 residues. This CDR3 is CATHRGGSSEQYF. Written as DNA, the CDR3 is TGTGCCACCCACAGGGGGGGGTCCAGCGAGCAGTACTTC.

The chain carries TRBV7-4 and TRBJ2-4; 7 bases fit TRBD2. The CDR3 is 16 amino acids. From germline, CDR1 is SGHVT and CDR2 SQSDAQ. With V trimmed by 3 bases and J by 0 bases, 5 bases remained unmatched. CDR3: CASSFWGGAAKNIQYF. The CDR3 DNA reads TGTGCCAGCAGCTTTTGGGGAGGGGCAGCCAAAAACATTCAGTACTTC. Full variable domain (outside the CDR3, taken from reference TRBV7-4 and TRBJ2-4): GAGVSQSPRYKVAKRGRDVALRCDSISGHVTLYWYRQTLGQGSEVLTYSQSDAQRDKSGRPSGRFSAERPERSVSTLKIQRTEQGDSAVYLCASSFWGGAAKNIQYFGAGTRLSVL.

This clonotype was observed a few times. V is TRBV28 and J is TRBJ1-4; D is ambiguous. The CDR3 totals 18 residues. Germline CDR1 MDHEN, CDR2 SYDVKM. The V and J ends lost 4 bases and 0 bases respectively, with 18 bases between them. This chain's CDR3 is CASSSSGSFRATNEKLFF. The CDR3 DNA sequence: TGTGCCAGCAGTTCGTCGGGATCCTTCCGGGCAACTAATGAAAAACTGTTTTTT.

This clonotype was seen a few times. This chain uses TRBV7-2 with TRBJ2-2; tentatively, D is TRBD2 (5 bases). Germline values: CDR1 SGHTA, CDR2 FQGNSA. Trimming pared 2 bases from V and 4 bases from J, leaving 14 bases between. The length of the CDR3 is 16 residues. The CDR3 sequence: CASSLRGSAGTGELFF. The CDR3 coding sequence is TGTGCCAGCAGCTTACGGGGAAGCGCAGGCACCGGGGAGCTGTTTTTT.

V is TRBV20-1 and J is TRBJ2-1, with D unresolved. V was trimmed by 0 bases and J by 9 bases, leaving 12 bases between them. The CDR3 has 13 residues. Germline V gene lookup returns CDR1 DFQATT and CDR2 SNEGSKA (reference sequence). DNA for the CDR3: TGCAGTGCTAGAGACAGGTTTCTCGGTGAGCAGTTCTTC. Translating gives CSARDRFLGEQFF.

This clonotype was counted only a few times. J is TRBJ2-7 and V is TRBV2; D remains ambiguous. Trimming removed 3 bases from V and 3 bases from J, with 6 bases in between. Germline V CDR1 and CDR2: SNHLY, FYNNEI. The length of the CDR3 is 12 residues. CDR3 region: CASSETDYEQYF. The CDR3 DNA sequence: TGTGCCAGCAGTGAGACTGACTACGAGCAGTACTTC.

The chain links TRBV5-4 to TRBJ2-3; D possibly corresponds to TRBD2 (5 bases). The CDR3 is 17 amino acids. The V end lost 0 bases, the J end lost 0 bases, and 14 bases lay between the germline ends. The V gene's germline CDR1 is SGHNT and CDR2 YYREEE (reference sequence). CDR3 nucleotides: TGTGCCAGCAGCTTGGCCGCGGCCAGGACTAGCACAGATACGCAGTATTTT. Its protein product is CASSLAAARTSTDTQYF.

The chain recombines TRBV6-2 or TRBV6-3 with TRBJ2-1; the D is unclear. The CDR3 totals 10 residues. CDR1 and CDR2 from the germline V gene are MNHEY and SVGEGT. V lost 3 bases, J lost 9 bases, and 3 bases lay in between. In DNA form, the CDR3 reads TGTGCCAGCAGTTATCCTGAGCAGTTCTTC. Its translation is CASSYPEQFF.

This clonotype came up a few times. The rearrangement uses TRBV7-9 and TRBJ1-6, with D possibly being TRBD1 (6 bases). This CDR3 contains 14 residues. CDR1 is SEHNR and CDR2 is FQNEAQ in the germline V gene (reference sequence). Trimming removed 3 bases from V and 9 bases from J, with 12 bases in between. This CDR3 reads CASSLETGFSPLHF. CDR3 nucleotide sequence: TGTGCCAGCAGCTTGGAAACAGGGTTTTCACCCCTCCACTTT. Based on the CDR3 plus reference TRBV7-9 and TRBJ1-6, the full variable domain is DTGVSQNPRHKITKRGQNVTFRCDPISEHNRLYWYRQTLGQGPEFLTYFQNEAQLEKSRLLSDRFSAERPKGSFSTLEIQRTEQGDSAMYLCASSLETGFSPLHFGNGTRLTVT.

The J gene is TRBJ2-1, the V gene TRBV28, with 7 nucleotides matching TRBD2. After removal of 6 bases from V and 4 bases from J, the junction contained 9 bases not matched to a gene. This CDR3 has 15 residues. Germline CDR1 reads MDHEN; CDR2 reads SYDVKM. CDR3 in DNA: TGTGCCAGCAGGAAATCGGGACTACCATACAATGAGCAGTTCTTC. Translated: CASRKSGLPYNEQFF. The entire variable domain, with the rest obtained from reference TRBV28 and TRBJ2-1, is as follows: DVKVTQSSRYLVKRTGEKVFLECVQDMDHENMFWYRQDPGLGLRLIYFSYDVKMKEKGDIPEGYSVSREKKERFSLILESASTNQTSMYLCASRKSGLPYNEQFFGPGTRLTVL.

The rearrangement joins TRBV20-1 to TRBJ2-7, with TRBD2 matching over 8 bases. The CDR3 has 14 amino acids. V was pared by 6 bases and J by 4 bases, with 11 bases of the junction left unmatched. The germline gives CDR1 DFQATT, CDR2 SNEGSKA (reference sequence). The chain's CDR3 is CSARPAGGYYEQYF. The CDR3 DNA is TGCAGTGCCCGACCGGCGGGGGGTTATTACGAGCAGTACTTC.

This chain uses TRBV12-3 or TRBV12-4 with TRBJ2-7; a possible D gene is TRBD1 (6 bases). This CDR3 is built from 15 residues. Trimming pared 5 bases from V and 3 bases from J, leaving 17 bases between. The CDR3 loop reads CASSPRTVFGYEQYF. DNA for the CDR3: TGTGCCAGCAGTCCCAGGACAGTTTTTGGCTACGAGCAGTACTTC.

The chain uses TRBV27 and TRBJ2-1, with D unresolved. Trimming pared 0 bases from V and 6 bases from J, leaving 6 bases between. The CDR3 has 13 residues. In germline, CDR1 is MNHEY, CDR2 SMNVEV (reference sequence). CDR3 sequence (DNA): TGTGCCAGCAGTTTATCGGCGTCCAATGAGCAGTTCTTC. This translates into CASSLSASNEQFF.

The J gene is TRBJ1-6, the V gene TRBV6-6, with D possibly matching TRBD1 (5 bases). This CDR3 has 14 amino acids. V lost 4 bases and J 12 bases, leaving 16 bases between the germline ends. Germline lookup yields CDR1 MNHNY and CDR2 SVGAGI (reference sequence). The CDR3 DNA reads TGTGCCAGCAGTTTTGATCTGGGGGGGGGACCCCTCCACTTT. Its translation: CASSFDLGGGPLHF.

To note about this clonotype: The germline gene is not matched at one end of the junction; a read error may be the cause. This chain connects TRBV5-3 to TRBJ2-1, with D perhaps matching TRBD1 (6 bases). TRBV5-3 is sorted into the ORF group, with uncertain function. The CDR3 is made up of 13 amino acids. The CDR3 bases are TGTGCCAGCAGCTTGAGGGGGTCGGTTCCTCCGTTCTTC. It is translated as CASSLRGSVPPFF.

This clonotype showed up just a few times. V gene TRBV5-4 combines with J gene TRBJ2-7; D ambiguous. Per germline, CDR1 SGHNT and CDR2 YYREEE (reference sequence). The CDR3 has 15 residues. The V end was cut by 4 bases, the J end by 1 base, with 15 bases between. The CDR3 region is CASSASGRTSYEQYF. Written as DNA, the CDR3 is TGTGCCAGCAGCGCCTCAGGTCGGACGTCCTACGAGCAGTACTTC.

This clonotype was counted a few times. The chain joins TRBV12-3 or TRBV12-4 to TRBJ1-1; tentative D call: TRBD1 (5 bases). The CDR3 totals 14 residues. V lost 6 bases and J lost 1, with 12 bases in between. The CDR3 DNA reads TGTGCCAGCAGCATTAATCAGGGGAACACTGAAGCTTTCTTT. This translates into CASSINQGNTEAFF.

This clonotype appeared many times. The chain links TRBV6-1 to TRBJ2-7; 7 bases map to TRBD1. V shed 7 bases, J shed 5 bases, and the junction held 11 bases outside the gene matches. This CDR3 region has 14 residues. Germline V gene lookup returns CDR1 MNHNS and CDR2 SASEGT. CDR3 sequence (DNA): TGTGCCAGCACCACCCTGACAGGGTGGAACGAGCAGTACTTC. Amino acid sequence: CASTTLTGWNEQYF.

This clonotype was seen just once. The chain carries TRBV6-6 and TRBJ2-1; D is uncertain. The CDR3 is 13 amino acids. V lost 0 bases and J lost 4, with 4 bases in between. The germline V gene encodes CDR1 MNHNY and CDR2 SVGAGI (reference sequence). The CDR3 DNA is TGTGCCAGCAGTTACTCCCAGTACAATGAGCAGTTCTTC. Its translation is CASSYSQYNEQFF.

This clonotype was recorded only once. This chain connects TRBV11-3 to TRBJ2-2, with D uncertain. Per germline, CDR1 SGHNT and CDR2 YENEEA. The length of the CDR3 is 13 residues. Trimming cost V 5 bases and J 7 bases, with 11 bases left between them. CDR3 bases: TGTGCCAGCAGCCAGAGGACGGGCGGGGAGCTGTTTTTT. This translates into CASSQRTGGELFF.

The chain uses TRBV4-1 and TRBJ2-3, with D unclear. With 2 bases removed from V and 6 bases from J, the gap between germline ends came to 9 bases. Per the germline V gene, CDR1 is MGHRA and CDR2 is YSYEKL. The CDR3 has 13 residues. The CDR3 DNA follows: TGCGCCAGCAGCCAACTCCCGGCCGATACGCAGTATTTT. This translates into CASSQLPADTQYF.